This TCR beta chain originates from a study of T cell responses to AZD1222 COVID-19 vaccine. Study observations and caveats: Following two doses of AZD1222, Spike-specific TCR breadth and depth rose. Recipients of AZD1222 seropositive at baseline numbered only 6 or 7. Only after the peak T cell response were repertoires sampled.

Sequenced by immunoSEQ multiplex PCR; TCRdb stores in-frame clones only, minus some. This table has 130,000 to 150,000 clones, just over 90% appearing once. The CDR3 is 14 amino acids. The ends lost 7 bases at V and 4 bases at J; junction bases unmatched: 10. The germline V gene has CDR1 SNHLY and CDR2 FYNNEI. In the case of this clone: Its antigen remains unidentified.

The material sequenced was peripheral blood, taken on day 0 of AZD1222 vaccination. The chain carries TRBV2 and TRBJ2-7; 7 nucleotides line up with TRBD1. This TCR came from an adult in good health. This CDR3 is CASNRLGDRYEQYF. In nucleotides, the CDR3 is TGTGCCAGCAATCGCTTAGGGGACAGATACGAGCAGTACTTC.